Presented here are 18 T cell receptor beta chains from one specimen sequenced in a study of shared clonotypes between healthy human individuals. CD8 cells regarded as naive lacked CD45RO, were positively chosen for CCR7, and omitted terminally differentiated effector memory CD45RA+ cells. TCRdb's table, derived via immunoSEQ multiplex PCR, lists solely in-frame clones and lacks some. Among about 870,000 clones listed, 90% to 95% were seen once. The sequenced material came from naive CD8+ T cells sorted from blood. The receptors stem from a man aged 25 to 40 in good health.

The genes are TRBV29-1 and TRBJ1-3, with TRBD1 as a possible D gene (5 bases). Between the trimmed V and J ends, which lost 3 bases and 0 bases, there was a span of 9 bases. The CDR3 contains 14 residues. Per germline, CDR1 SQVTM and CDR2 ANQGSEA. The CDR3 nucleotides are TGCAGCGTTGATAGTACAGGCTCTGGAAACACCATATATTTT. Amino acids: CSVDSTGSGNTIYF.

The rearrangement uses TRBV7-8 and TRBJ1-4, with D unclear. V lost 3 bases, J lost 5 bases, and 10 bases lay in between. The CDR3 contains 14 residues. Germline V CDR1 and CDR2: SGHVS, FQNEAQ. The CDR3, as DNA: TGTGCCAGCAGCTTTCTCCGGCAGAATGAAAAACTGTTTTTT. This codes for CASSFLRQNEKLFF.

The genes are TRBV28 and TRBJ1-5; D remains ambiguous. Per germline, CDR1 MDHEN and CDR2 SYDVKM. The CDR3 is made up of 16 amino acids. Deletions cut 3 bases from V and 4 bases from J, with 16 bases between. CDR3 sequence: CASSFSSSATNQPQHF. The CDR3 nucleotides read TGTGCCAGCAGTTTTAGCTCATCAGCAACTAATCAGCCCCAGCATTTT.

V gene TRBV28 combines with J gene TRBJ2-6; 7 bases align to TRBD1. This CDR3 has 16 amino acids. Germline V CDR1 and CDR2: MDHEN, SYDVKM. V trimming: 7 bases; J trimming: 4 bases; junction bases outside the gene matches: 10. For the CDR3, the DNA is TGTGCCAGCAACCCCTCGACAGGGTCCGGGGCCAACGTCCTGACTTTC. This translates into CASNPSTGSGANVLTF.

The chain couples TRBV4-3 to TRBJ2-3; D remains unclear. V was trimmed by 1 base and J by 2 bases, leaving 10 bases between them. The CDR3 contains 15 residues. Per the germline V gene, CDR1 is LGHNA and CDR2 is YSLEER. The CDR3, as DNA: TGCGCCAGCAGCCAAGGTGCACTCCCCACAGATACGCAGTATTTT. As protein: CASSQGALPTDTQYF.

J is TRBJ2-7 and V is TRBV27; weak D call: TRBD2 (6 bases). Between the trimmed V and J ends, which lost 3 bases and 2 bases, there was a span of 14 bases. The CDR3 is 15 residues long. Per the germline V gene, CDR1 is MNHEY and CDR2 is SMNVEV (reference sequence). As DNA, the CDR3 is TGTGCCAGCAGTTTTGCTGCGGGACCAACCTACGAGCAGTACTTC. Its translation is CASSFAAGPTYEQYF.

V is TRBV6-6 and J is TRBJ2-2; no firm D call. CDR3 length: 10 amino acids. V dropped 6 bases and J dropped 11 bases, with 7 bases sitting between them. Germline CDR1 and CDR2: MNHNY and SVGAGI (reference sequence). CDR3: CASREIELFF. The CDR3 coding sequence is TGTGCCAGCAGGGAAATCGAGCTGTTTTTT.

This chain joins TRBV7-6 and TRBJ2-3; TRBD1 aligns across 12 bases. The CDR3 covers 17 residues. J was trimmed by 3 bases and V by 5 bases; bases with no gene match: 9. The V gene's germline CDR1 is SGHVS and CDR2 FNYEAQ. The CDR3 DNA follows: TGTGCCAGCAGCGTCCGGGACAGGGGGCAGGAGACAGATACGCAGTATTTT. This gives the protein CASSVRDRGQETDTQYF.

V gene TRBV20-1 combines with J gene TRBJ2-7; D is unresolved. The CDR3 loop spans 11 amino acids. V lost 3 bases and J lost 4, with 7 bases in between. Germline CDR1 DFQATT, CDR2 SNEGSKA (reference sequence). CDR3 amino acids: CSASSVYEQYF. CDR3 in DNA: TGCAGTGCTAGCTCCGTTTACGAGCAGTACTTC.

CDR3 sequence (DNA): TGTGCCAGTCAGGGGGCCCGGACCGGGGAGCTGTTTTTT. This codes for CASQGARTGELFF. This rearrangement joins TRBV9 to TRBJ2-2; 8 nucleotides align to TRBD1. The CDR3 runs to 13 residues. The V and J ends lost 8 bases and 5 bases, in that order; junction bases with no gene match: 5. Germline V gene lookup returns CDR1 SGDLS and CDR2 YYNGEE.

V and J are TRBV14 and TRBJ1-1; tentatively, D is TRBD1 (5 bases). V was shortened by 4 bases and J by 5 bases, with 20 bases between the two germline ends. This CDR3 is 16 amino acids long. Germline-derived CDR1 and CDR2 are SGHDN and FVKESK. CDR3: CASSPPDRDLETEAFF. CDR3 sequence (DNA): TGTGCCAGCAGCCCCCCAGACCGGGACCTGGAGACTGAAGCTTTCTTT. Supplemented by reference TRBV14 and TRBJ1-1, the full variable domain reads EAGVTQFPSHSVIEKGQTVTLRCDPISGHDNLYWYRRVMGKEIKFLLHFVKESKQDESGMPNNRFLAERTGGTYSTLKVQPAELEDSGVYFCASSPPDRDLETEAFFGQGTRLTVV.

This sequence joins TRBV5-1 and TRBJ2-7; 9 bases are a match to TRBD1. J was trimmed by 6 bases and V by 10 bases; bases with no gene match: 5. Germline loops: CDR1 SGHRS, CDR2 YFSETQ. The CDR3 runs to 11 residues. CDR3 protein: CACRQGGEQYF. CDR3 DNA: TGCGCCTGTCGACAGGGGGGCGAGCAGTACTTC. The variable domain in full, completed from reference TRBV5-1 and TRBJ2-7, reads KAGVTQTPRYLIKTRGQQVTLSCSPISGHRSVSWYQQTPGQGLQFLFEYFSETQRNKGNFPGRFSGRQFSNSRSEMNVSTLELGDSALYLCACRQGGEQYFGPGTRLTVT.

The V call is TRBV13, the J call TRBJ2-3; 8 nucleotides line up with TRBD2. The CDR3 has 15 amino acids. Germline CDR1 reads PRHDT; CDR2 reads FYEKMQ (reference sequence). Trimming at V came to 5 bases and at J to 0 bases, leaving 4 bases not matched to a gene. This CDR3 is CASSTSGPSTDTQYF. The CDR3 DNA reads TGTGCCAGCAGCACTAGCGGCCCTAGCACAGATACGCAGTATTTT.

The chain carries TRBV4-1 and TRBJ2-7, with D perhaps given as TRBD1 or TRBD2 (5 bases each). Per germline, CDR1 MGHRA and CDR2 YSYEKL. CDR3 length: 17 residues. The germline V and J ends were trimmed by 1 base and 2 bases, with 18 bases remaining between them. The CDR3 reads CASSQGWVGTETYEQYF. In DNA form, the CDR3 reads TGCGCCAGCAGCCAAGGGTGGGTCGGGACGGAAACCTACGAGCAGTACTTC.

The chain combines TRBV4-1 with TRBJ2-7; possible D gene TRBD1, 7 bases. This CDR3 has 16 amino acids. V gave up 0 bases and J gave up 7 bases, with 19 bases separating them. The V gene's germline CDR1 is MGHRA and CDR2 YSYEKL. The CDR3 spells CASSQESQGGAGEQYF. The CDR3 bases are TGCGCCAGCAGCCAAGAAAGTCAGGGGGGCGCGGGGGAGCAGTACTTC.

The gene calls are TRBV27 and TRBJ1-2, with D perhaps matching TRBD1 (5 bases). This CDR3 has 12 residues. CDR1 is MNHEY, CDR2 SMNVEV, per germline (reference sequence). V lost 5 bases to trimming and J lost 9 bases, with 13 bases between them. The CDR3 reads CASSPGGTSYTF. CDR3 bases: TGTGCCAGCAGTCCGGGGGGGACGAGCTACACCTTC.

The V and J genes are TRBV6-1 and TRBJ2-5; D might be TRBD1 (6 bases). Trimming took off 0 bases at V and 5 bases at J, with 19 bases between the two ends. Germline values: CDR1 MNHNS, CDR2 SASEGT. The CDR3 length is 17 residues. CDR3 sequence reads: CASSEAAGTLEFETQYF. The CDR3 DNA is TGTGCCAGCAGTGAAGCGGCAGGGACACTAGAGTTCGAGACCCAGTACTTC.

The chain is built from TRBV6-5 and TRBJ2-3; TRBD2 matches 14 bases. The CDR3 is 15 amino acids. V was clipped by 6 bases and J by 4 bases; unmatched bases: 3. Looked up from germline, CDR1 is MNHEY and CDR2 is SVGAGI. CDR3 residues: CASRWTSGRPDTQYF. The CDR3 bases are TGTGCCAGCAGATGGACTAGCGGGAGGCCAGATACGCAGTATTTT.